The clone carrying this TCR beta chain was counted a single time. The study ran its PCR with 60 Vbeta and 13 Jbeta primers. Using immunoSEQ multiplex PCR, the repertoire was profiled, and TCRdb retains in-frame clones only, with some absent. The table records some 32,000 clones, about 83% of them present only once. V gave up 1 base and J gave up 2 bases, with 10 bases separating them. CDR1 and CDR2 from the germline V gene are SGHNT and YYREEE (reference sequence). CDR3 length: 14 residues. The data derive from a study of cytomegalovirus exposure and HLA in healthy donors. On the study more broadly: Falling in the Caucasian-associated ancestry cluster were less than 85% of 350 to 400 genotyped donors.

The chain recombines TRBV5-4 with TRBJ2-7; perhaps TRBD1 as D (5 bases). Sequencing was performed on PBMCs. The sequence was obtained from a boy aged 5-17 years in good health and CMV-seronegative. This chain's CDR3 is CASSLSQGPYEQYF. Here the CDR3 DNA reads TGTGCCAGCAGCTTGTCTCAGGGTCCCTACGAGCAGTACTTC.